The 17 T cell receptor beta chains below all came from one sample that was sequenced in a study of graft-versus-host responses after intestinal transplantation. These receptors' targets are unknown. Only in-frame clones appear in the TCRdb table, and some are missing; sequencing was by immunoSEQ multiplex PCR. The sample has around 77,000 clones, 85% to 95% seen once. Source: unstimulated CD8+ T cells sorted from spleen or lymph node cells, taken before intestinal transplant. All receptors come from a human donor who received an intestinal transplant.

V and J are TRBV12-5 and TRBJ1-5; D is perhaps TRBD1 (6 bases). Per the germline V gene, CDR1 is LGHNT and CDR2 is FRNRAP. Trimming left V 5 bases short and J 2 bases short, with 16 bases between. The CDR3 covers 16 residues. The CDR3 is CASGATGASGNQPQHF. CDR3 in DNA: TGTGCTAGTGGTGCGACAGGTGCAAGTGGCAATCAGCCCCAGCATTTT.

The genes are TRBV7-9 and TRBJ2-3; D is perhaps TRBD2 (6 bases). There are 15 residues in the CDR3. The V end lost 0 bases, the J end lost 2 bases, and 9 bases lay between the germline ends. Germline CDR1 is SEHNR and CDR2 is FQNEAQ (reference sequence). CDR3 nucleotide sequence: TGTGCCAGCAGCTTAGCGGGACTCGACACAGATACGCAGTATTTT. It encodes CASSLAGLDTDTQYF.

The CDR3 sequence: CASSPWWPGVYTQYF. In nucleotides, the CDR3 is TGTGCCAGCAGCCCGTGGTGGCCGGGCGTGTATACGCAGTATTTT. This chain uses TRBV5-4 with TRBJ2-3, with D unclear. The CDR3 spans 15 residues. Germline V gene sequence: CDR1 SGHNT, CDR2 YYREEE (reference sequence). Trimming removed 4 bases at V and 7 bases at J, with 19 bases between.

This chain links TRBV4-1 with TRBJ2-7; 7 bases match TRBD1. The germline V gene encodes CDR1 MGHRA and CDR2 YSYEKL. V gave up 3 bases and J gave up 4 bases; unmatched junction bases: 9. The CDR3 spans 15 residues. In nucleotides, the CDR3 is TGCGCCAGCAGCCACATATACAGGGGAAGATACGAGCAGTACTTC. It yields the protein CASSHIYRGRYEQYF.

This clone was picked up one time. The DNA of the CDR3 is TGTGCCAGCAGCCACACAAAACGTACTAGCGGGTATTCCGATACGCAGTATTTT. Translated, it gives CASSHTKRTSGYSDTQYF. The chain combines TRBV5-6 with TRBJ2-3; 9 bases agree with TRBD2. V was clipped by 4 bases and J by 6 bases; unmatched bases: 18. CDR1 and CDR2 from the germline V gene are SGHDT and YYEEEE. CDR3 length: 18 amino acids.

The chain combines TRBV29-1 with TRBJ2-5; D uncertain. The CDR3 runs 14 residues. The V and J ends lost 3 bases and 2 bases respectively, with 13 bases between them. CDR1 and CDR2 (germline): SQVTM, ANQGSEA. The CDR3 reads CSVDFGVPQETQYF. For the CDR3, the DNA is TGCAGCGTTGATTTCGGAGTCCCTCAAGAGACCCAGTACTTC.

The genes are TRBV9 and TRBJ2-3; D call uncertain. Trimming pared 4 bases from V and 4 bases from J, leaving 16 bases between. The CDR3 has 15 residues. Germline V gene lookup returns CDR1 SGDLS and CDR2 YYNGEE. As DNA, the CDR3 is TGTGCCAGCAGCCTCCCGACCAATCCCCCAGATACGCAGTATTTT. This codes for CASSLPTNPPDTQYF.

This chain joins TRBV5-1 and TRBJ2-1; 10 bases are a match to TRBD1. From germline, CDR1 is SGHRS and CDR2 YFSETQ. The CDR3 spans 19 residues. V lost 0 bases to trimming and J lost 5 bases; unmatched junction nucleotides: 14. The CDR3 is CASSLVPPGTGVGNNEQFF. The CDR3, as DNA: TGCGCCAGCAGCTTGGTGCCTCCCGGGACAGGGGTAGGTAACAATGAGCAGTTCTTC.

This clone was seen only once. This chain uses TRBV27 with TRBJ1-4; 8 bases map to TRBD1. The V gene end was trimmed by 2 bases and the J gene end by 8 bases; junction bases not matched to a gene: 10. The V gene's germline CDR1 is MNHEY and CDR2 SMNVEV (reference sequence). The CDR3 is 16 amino acids. This CDR3 reads CASSLDWTGRNEKLFF. DNA for the CDR3: TGTGCCAGCAGTTTAGACTGGACAGGGAGGAACGAAAAACTGTTTTTT. The variable domain in full, with the rest retrieved from reference TRBV27 and TRBJ1-4, is EAQVTQNPRYLITVTGKKLTVTCSQNMNHEYMSWYRQDPGLGLRQIYYSMNVEVTDKGDVPEGYKVSRKEKRNFPLILESPSPNQTSLYFCASSLDWTGRNEKLFFGSGTQLSVL.

J is TRBJ2-3 and V is TRBV30, with D perhaps matching TRBD2 (7 bases). Trimming took 5 bases from V and 5 from J, leaving 14 bases between them. CDR1 and CDR2 from the germline V gene are GTSNPN and SVGIG (reference sequence). The CDR3 covers 13 residues. The DNA for the CDR3 is TGTGCCTGGCTTCGGGGGGCAGGAGATACGCAGTATTTT. Translated: CAWLRGAGDTQYF.

The J gene is TRBJ2-5, the V gene TRBV7-2; 8 nucleotides line up with TRBD2. Losses at the gene ends were 7 bases for V and 3 bases for J; bases not matched to a gene: 7. CDR3 size: 14 residues. Germline V gene lookup returns CDR1 SGHTA and CDR2 FQGNSA. The CDR3 is CASTLGTRKETQYF. CDR3 nucleotide sequence: TGTGCCAGCACCCTAGGGACTAGGAAAGAGACCCAGTACTTC.

This chain uses TRBV29-1 with TRBJ1-1; D ambiguous. The CDR3 length is 11 residues. V was clipped by 3 bases and J by 4 bases, with 6 bases between them. In germline, CDR1 is SQVTM, CDR2 ANQGSEA. The CDR3 coding sequence is TGCAGCGTTGACAGGCCCACTGAAGCTTTCTTT. Translation: CSVDRPTEAFF.

This clone came up once. The genes are TRBV2 and TRBJ2-1; TRBD1 matches 8 bases. Trimming cost V 4 bases and J 9 bases; bases outside gene matches: 5. The CDR3 has 13 residues. CDR1 and CDR2 (germline): SNHLY, FYNNEI. CDR3 in amino acids: CASSVDRGGEQFF. In DNA form, the CDR3 reads TGTGCCAGCAGTGTAGACAGGGGTGGTGAGCAGTTCTTC.

The chain recombines TRBV4-1 with TRBJ1-6, with 7 bases fitting TRBD1. Trimming removed 1 base from V and 7 bases from J; junction bases left unmatched: 7. Germline V CDR1 and CDR2: MGHRA, YSYEKL. The CDR3 length is 16 residues. The CDR3 sequence is CASSQASTGSNSPLHF. The CDR3 bases are TGCGCCAGCAGCCAAGCATCGACAGGGAGCAATTCACCCCTCCACTTT.

The genes are TRBV9 and TRBJ2-1; D possibly corresponds to TRBD2 (6 bases). This CDR3 contains 16 residues. V gave up 0 bases and J gave up 1 base, with 11 bases separating them. Germline CDR1 and CDR2: SGDLS and YYNGEE. The CDR3 reads CASSVGGLESYNEQFF. The CDR3 DNA sequence: TGTGCCAGCAGCGTAGGGGGACTGGAGTCCTACAATGAGCAGTTCTTC.

This rearrangement joins TRBV9 to TRBJ2-6, with D maybe TRBD2 (6 bases). CDR1 and CDR2 (germline): SGDLS, YYNGEE. V dropped 1 base and J dropped 1 base, with 12 bases sitting between them. The CDR3 totals 17 residues. CDR3: CASSVRRGSSGANVLTF. CDR3 in DNA: TGTGCCAGCAGCGTAAGGCGGGGCTCATCTGGGGCCAACGTCCTGACTTTC.

This clone occurred a few times. The chain uses TRBV7-3 and TRBJ2-7; 8 nucleotides match TRBD2. With V trimmed by 5 bases and J by 0 bases, 0 bases remained unmatched. The V gene's germline CDR1 is SGHTA and CDR2 FQGTGA. The CDR3 totals 13 residues. The CDR3 DNA follows: TGTGCCAGCAGCCTAGCGGGCTCCTACGAGCAGTACTTC. Translation gives CASSLAGSYEQYF.